Listed below are T cell receptor beta chains from one sample, sequenced in a study of T-cell reconstitution after alpha-beta-depleted transplantation in children. In TCRdb, the PCR reads were re-called with MiXCR into one record per CDR3 protein. Here the sample spans over 300,000 distinct CDR3 sequences, over 9% being singletons. This material consisted of PBMCs from the stem cell graft donor, taken from the stem cell graft. All receptors derive from a human donor who donated a stem cell graft to a child with acute lymphoblastic leukemia. Both conserved end residues are part of each CDR3. Each record gives: V gene, CDR3 length, D gene, clone size, J gene, CDR3 DNA, CDR3 protein. D genes are given only for firm matches. Expanded clones are given a class, and other clones once, few, many or no size at all.

v_gene: TRBV7-9
len: 13
d_gene: .
abundance: .
j_gene: TRBJ2-7
CDR3nt: TGTGCCAGCAGCCCGCGTGGCGACTACGAGCAGTACTTC
CDR3aa: CASSPRGDYEQYF

v_gene: TRBV3-1
len: 15
d_gene: .
abundance: .
j_gene: TRBJ2-7
CDR3nt: TGTGCCAGCAGCTTCAGGGGAGGGAATGTGTACGAGCAGTACTTC
CDR3aa: CASSFRGGNVYEQYF

v_gene: TRBV5-1
len: 17
d_gene: TRBD1
abundance: few
j_gene: TRBJ2-2
CDR3nt: TGCGCCAGCAGCTTAGGGACAGGGGACGATCACACCGGGGAGCTGTTTTTT
CDR3aa: CASSLGTGDDHTGELFF

v_gene: TRBV6-4
len: 16
d_gene: TRBD1
abundance: .
j_gene: TRBJ2-6
CDR3nt: TGTGCCAGCAGTGAAGAACAGGGGTCTGGGGCCAACGGCCTGACTTTC
CDR3aa: CASSEEQGSGANGLTF

v_gene: TRBV28
len: 14
d_gene: TRBD2
abundance: .
j_gene: TRBJ2-3
CDR3nt: TGTGCCAGCAGTTTTGGGGGAGGGTCAGATACGCAGTATTTT
CDR3aa: CASSFGGGSDTQYF

v_gene: TRBV28
len: 15
d_gene: TRBD2
abundance: few
j_gene: TRBJ2-2
CDR3nt: TGTGCCAGCAGGGCGGGACTAGCGGGAACCGGGGAGCTGTTTTTT
CDR3aa: CASRAGLAGTGELFF

v_gene: TRBV4-2
len: 13
d_gene: TRBD2
abundance: .
j_gene: TRBJ2-7
CDR3nt: TGTGCCAGCAGCCAGCGGGAGTCTTACGAGCAGTACTTC
CDR3aa: CASSQRESYEQYF

v_gene: TRBV27
len: 16
d_gene: .
abundance: many
j_gene: TRBJ1-4
CDR3nt: TGTGCCAGCAGTTTACGCCCGGGGGCGACTAATGAAAAACTGTTTTTT
CDR3aa: CASSLRPGATNEKLFF

v_gene: TRBV27
len: 14
d_gene: .
abundance: few
j_gene: TRBJ2-7
CDR3nt: TGTGCCAGCAGTTTATATCAGGACGCCTACGAGCAGTACTTC
CDR3aa: CASSLYQDAYEQYF

v_gene: TRBV7-3
len: 16
d_gene: TRBD2
abundance: many
j_gene: TRBJ2-3
CDR3nt: TGTGCCAGCAGCCCCGGGACTAGCGGGTATGCAGATACGCAGTATTTT
CDR3aa: CASSPGTSGYADTQYF

v_gene: TRBV3-1
len: 17
d_gene: .
abundance: .
j_gene: TRBJ2-5
CDR3nt: TGTGCCAGCAGCCAAGCGAAGGCAGGGCCACCACGTGAGACCCAGTACTTC
CDR3aa: CASSQAKAGPPRETQYF

v_gene: TRBV7-3
len: 18
d_gene: TRBD2
abundance: .
j_gene: TRBJ2-1
CDR3nt: TGTGCCAGCAGCTTAAGTGCGGGGGGCACTAGCTCCTACAATGAGCAGTTCTTC
CDR3aa: CASSLSAGGTSSYNEQFF

v_gene: TRBV18
len: 14
d_gene: .
abundance: few
j_gene: TRBJ2-3
CDR3nt: TGTGCCAGCTCACCACCGTCCATCGCAGATACGCAGTATTTT
CDR3aa: CASSPPSIADTQYF

v_gene: TRBV5-1
len: 17
d_gene: TRBD1
abundance: few
j_gene: TRBJ2-1
CDR3nt: TGCGCCAGCAGCTCGGGACAGGGTGGACGGTCCTACAATGAGCAGTTCTTC
CDR3aa: CASSSGQGGRSYNEQFF

v_gene: TRBV9
len: 15
d_gene: TRBD2
abundance: many
j_gene: TRBJ2-1
CDR3nt: TGTGCCAGCAGCGTAACCCCCTCGACTAGCGAAGAGCAGTTCTTC
CDR3aa: CASSVTPSTSEEQFF

v_gene: TRBV12-3/TRBV12-4
len: 16
d_gene: TRBD2
abundance: few
j_gene: TRBJ2-4
CDR3nt: TGTGCCAGCAGTACTTACCCGACTAGCGGGCAAAACATTCAGTACTTC
CDR3aa: CASSTYPTSGQNIQYF

v_gene: TRBV4-1
len: 14
d_gene: TRBD2
abundance: few
j_gene: TRBJ2-3
CDR3nt: TGCGCCAGCAGCCAAAGACTAGCCGCAGATACGCAGTATTTT
CDR3aa: CASSQRLAADTQYF

v_gene: TRBV20-1
len: 18
d_gene: TRBD2
abundance: .
j_gene: TRBJ2-3
CDR3nt: TGCAGTGCTAGAGATTCCCAAAAAACTAGCGGCTACACAGATACGCAGTATTTT
CDR3aa: CSARDSQKTSGYTDTQYF

v_gene: TRBV5-1
len: 15
d_gene: .
abundance: .
j_gene: TRBJ2-3
CDR3nt: TGCGCCAGCAGCTCCGACTTCACTAGCACAGATACGCAGTATTTT
CDR3aa: CASSSDFTSTDTQYF

v_gene: TRBV6-5
len: 14
d_gene: TRBD1
abundance: many
j_gene: TRBJ2-7
CDR3nt: TGTGCCAGCAGTTCCGGACAGGGCACCTACGAGCAGTACTTC
CDR3aa: CASSSGQGTYEQYF

v_gene: TRBV29-1
len: 11
d_gene: .
abundance: .
j_gene: TRBJ2-5
CDR3nt: TGCAGCGCAGACTATAATGAGACCCAGTACTTC
CDR3aa: CSADYNETQYF

v_gene: TRBV7-2
len: 15
d_gene: .
abundance: .
j_gene: TRBJ2-1
CDR3nt: TGTGCCAGCAGCTCGCCCGTGCGCTCCTACAATGAGCAGTTCTTC
CDR3aa: CASSSPVRSYNEQFF

v_gene: TRBV5-1
len: 16
d_gene: TRBD2
abundance: few
j_gene: TRBJ2-2
CDR3nt: TGCGCCAGCAGCTTGGCTCTAGCGGGGAACACCGGGGAGCTGTTTTTT
CDR3aa: CASSLALAGNTGELFF

v_gene: TRBV5-1
len: 16
d_gene: TRBD1
abundance: many
j_gene: TRBJ1-6
CDR3nt: TGCGCCACCCGCTTGAATCCGGGACAGGGGTTTTCACCCCTCCACTTT
CDR3aa: CATRLNPGQGFSPLHF

v_gene: TRBV6-2/TRBV6-3
len: 13
d_gene: TRBD2
abundance: many
j_gene: TRBJ2-1
CDR3nt: TGTGCCAGCAGTCGCGGGAGCTACAATGAGCAGTTCTTC
CDR3aa: CASSRGSYNEQFF

v_gene: TRBV10-3
len: 13
d_gene: TRBD2
abundance: many
j_gene: TRBJ2-7
CDR3nt: TGTGCCACTGGGACTAGCGGGACCTACGAGCAGTACTTC
CDR3aa: CATGTSGTYEQYF

v_gene: TRBV28
len: 12
d_gene: .
abundance: few
j_gene: TRBJ2-7
CDR3nt: TGTGCCAGCAGTTTCCACACTTACGAGCAGTACTTC
CDR3aa: CASSFHTYEQYF

v_gene: TRBV7-2
len: 14
d_gene: TRBD2
abundance: many
j_gene: TRBJ2-1
CDR3nt: TGTGCCAGCAGCACTAGCGGGATCTACAATGAGCAGTTCTTC
CDR3aa: CASSTSGIYNEQFF

v_gene: TRBV15
len: 21
d_gene: TRBD2
abundance: few
j_gene: TRBJ2-5
CDR3nt: TGTGCCACCAGCAGAGATCTGACTTGGGCGGGAGCCCCTCCGATACAAGAGACCCAGTACTTC
CDR3aa: CATSRDLTWAGAPPIQETQYF

v_gene: TRBV5-1
len: 15
d_gene: .
abundance: few
j_gene: TRBJ2-7
CDR3nt: TGCGCCAGCAGGTGGTCTTGGACGGACTCGGGAGAGCAGTACTTC
CDR3aa: CASRWSWTDSGEQYF

v_gene: TRBV12-3/TRBV12-4
len: 13
d_gene: .
abundance: many
j_gene: TRBJ2-7
CDR3nt: TGTGCCAGCAGTCCAGGGACATTCTACGAGCAGTACTTC
CDR3aa: CASSPGTFYEQYF

v_gene: TRBV29-1
len: 12
d_gene: .
abundance: .
j_gene: TRBJ2-2
CDR3nt: TGCAGCGTTGAATGGTACCCCGGGGAGCTGTTTTTT
CDR3aa: CSVEWYPGELFF

v_gene: TRBV4-1
len: 20
d_gene: TRBD2
abundance: .
j_gene: TRBJ2-3
CDR3nt: TGCGCCAGCAGCCAAGTGACTAGCGGGACCTTAAGTTCTAGCACAGATACGCAGTATTTT
CDR3aa: CASSQVTSGTLSSSTDTQYF

v_gene: TRBV5-6
len: 14
d_gene: .
abundance: many
j_gene: TRBJ1-2
CDR3nt: TGTGCCAGCAGCCGTCGGGACTGGAACTATGGCTACACCTTC
CDR3aa: CASSRRDWNYGYTF

v_gene: TRBV29-1
len: 14
d_gene: .
abundance: .
j_gene: TRBJ2-7
CDR3nt: TGCAGCGTTGAAGAGGAGGGAAGCTCCTACGAGCAGTACTTC
CDR3aa: CSVEEEGSSYEQYF

v_gene: TRBV7-9
len: 16
d_gene: .
abundance: .
j_gene: TRBJ2-7
CDR3nt: TGTGCCACCAGCCCACGGGGGCTATCCTCCGGTTACGAGCAGTACTTC
CDR3aa: CATSPRGLSSGYEQYF

v_gene: TRBV28
len: 16
d_gene: .
abundance: many
j_gene: TRBJ2-6
CDR3nt: TGTGCCAGCAGTTTATGGGCCAACTCTGGGGCCAACGTCCTGACTTTC
CDR3aa: CASSLWANSGANVLTF

v_gene: TRBV4-1
len: 13
d_gene: .
abundance: few
j_gene: TRBJ2-7
CDR3nt: TGCGCCAGCAGCGTAAACACCGACTACGAGCAGTACTTC
CDR3aa: CASSVNTDYEQYF

v_gene: TRBV7-2
len: 12
d_gene: .
abundance: many
j_gene: TRBJ2-7
CDR3nt: TGTGCCAGCAGCTTAGGTACAGACGAGCAGTACTTC
CDR3aa: CASSLGTDEQYF

v_gene: TRBV4-1
len: 14
d_gene: TRBD1
abundance: .
j_gene: TRBJ2-7
CDR3nt: TGCGCCAGCAGCCCCATCCGGGACAGCTACGAGCAGTACTTC
CDR3aa: CASSPIRDSYEQYF

v_gene: TRBV5-1
len: 12
d_gene: .
abundance: .
j_gene: TRBJ1-1
CDR3nt: TGCGCCAGCAAATCGAGTGAGACTGAAGCTTTCTTT
CDR3aa: CASKSSETEAFF

v_gene: TRBV12-3/TRBV12-4
len: 18
d_gene: .
abundance: few
j_gene: TRBJ2-7
CDR3nt: TGTGCCAGCAGTTTCGGGCGTAGGGGGGGGACTGGAGCCTACGAGCAGTACTTC
CDR3aa: CASSFGRRGGTGAYEQYF

v_gene: TRBV29-1
len: 13
d_gene: TRBD1
abundance: few
j_gene: TRBJ1-1
CDR3nt: TGCAGCGTTGCCCAGGACAGGACAACTGAAGCTTTCTTT
CDR3aa: CSVAQDRTTEAFF

v_gene: TRBV5-6
len: 15
d_gene: TRBD1
abundance: .
j_gene: TRBJ2-3
CDR3nt: TGTGCCAGCAGCCCATGGACAGGGGAAACAGATACGCAGTATTTT
CDR3aa: CASSPWTGETDTQYF

v_gene: TRBV11-3
len: 14
d_gene: .
abundance: few
j_gene: TRBJ2-1
CDR3nt: TGTGCCAGCAGCAAAAGCGGGACATACAATGAGCAGTTCTTC
CDR3aa: CASSKSGTYNEQFF

v_gene: TRBV6-2/TRBV6-3
len: 14
d_gene: TRBD1
abundance: many
j_gene: TRBJ2-3
CDR3nt: TGTGCCAGCAGACCCGGGACAGTGACAGATACGCAGTATTTT
CDR3aa: CASRPGTVTDTQYF

v_gene: TRBV27
len: 14
d_gene: TRBD1
abundance: .
j_gene: TRBJ1-5
CDR3nt: TGTGCCAGCAGTCGGACAGGGCAGGCACAGCCCCAGCATTTT
CDR3aa: CASSRTGQAQPQHF

v_gene: TRBV20-1
len: 15
d_gene: .
abundance: few
j_gene: TRBJ1-5
CDR3nt: TGCAGTGCTAGAGACGCCGGGGGGGGTGGTCAGCCCCAGCATTTT
CDR3aa: CSARDAGGGGQPQHF

v_gene: TRBV7-9
len: 16
d_gene: TRBD1
abundance: few
j_gene: TRBJ2-5
CDR3nt: TGTGCCAGCAGCTTACCGACCGGACAGGGGGGAGAGACCCAGTACTTC
CDR3aa: CASSLPTGQGGETQYF

v_gene: TRBV24-1
len: 15
d_gene: .
abundance: many
j_gene: TRBJ2-1
CDR3nt: TGTGCCACCAGTGATCCGATTGTTCGGGGCAATGAGCAGTTCTTC
CDR3aa: CATSDPIVRGNEQFF